These 5 T cell receptor beta chains share one sample of origin, sequenced in a study of blood T cell repertoires in COVID-19 (dated by TCRdb to 2018 to 2021). The library was built by means of the immunoSEQ multiplex PCR assay. What TCRdb holds here is the immuneACCESS table cut down to in-frame rearrangements. Part of the clones is not present; checked against another copy, under half of the missing clones reflect an unresolved V gene, and the others are unexplained. The sample yields about 46,000 clones; 85% to 90% were counted once. The leading ten clones occupy 3.1% of the sample. The sample consisted of PBMCs or T cells enriched from blood (not recorded which). All receptors come from a woman aged 45-60 years who had recovered from COVID-19.

This chain joins TRBV14 and TRBJ2-3; TRBD2 aligns across 8 bases. Losses at the gene ends were 1 base for V and 3 bases for J; bases not matched to a gene: 6. CDR1 SGHDN and CDR2 FVKESK come from the germline V gene. The CDR3 is made up of 16 amino acids. CDR3 DNA: TGTGCCAGCAGCCAAGGGAGCGGGAGTTTGACAGATACGCAGTATTTT. Amino acid sequence: CASSQGSGSLTDTQYF.

The chain carries TRBV4-2 and TRBJ1-2; 9 bases align to TRBD1. Germline lookup yields CDR1 LGHNA and CDR2 YNFKEQ. The CDR3 runs to 17 residues. Losses at the gene ends were 4 bases for V and 2 bases for J; bases not matched to a gene: 11. The CDR3 spells CASSPFTGTGSNYGYTF. CDR3 nucleotide sequence: TGTGCCAGCAGCCCTTTCACCGGGACAGGGTCGAACTATGGCTACACCTTC.

Here the CDR3 reads CASSLLGQRDTEAFF. DNA of the CDR3: TGTGCCAGCAGCTTATTAGGACAAAGGGACACTGAAGCTTTCTTT. The chain joins TRBV7-2 to TRBJ1-1; D may be TRBD1 (5 bases). V was shortened by 2 bases and J by 3 bases, with 13 bases between the two germline ends. Germline CDR1 and CDR2: SGHTA and FQGNSA. The CDR3 spans 15 residues.

This clone turned up a few times. The CDR3 DNA is TGTGCCACCAGGGGCAGTGAGACTGAAAAACTGTTTTTT. Translating gives CATRGSETEKLFF. The J gene is TRBJ1-4, the V gene TRBV24-1; no clear D. Germline V gene sequence: CDR1 KGHDR, CDR2 SFDVKD. The CDR3 consists of 13 residues. The V and J ends lost 7 bases and 7 bases respectively, with 12 bases between them.

The rearrangement uses TRBV9 and TRBJ2-5; 10 bases map to TRBD1. Trimming cost V 0 bases and J 2 bases; bases outside gene matches: 4. Germline loops: CDR1 SGDLS, CDR2 YYNGEE. The CDR3 is made up of 16 amino acids. The CDR3 region has the DNA TGTGCCAGCAGCGTAGGACAGGGGGCGGGGCAAGAGACCCAGTACTTC. This codes for CASSVGQGAGQETQYF.